This is a list of T cell receptor beta chains from one sample in a study of identical twins. TCRdb redid the calling of the 5' RACE reads with MiXCR, one entry per CDR3 protein. In the table there are hundreds of thousands of distinct CDR3 sequences, 8% to 9% of which are singletons. This sample was also put to use in a study of yellow fever vaccine responses in identical twins.

The sequenced sample consisted of PBMCs. The receptor set was obtained from a woman younger than 35 in good health. Both conserved end residues are part of each CDR3. The order of the fields is J gene, V gene, CDR3 length, clone size, D gene, CDR3 DNA, CDR3 protein. A D gene is named only where the DNA matches it firmly. Clone size appears in some rows only: once, few, many, or a class for an expanded clone.

TRBJ2-7 TRBV27 16 few TRBD2 TGTGCCAGCAGCCCGACTAGCGGGGGGTACTCCTACGAGCAGTACTTC CASSPTSGGYSYEQYF
TRBJ2-5 TRBV4-2 17 many TRBD2 TGTGCCAGCAGCCAAGGAGCTAGCGGGGGGTCTCAAGAGACCCAGTACTTC CASSQGASGGSQETQYF
TRBJ2-7 TRBV12-3/TRBV12-4 15 many TRBD2 TGTGCCAGCAGTCCCACCCCCGAGCGGGGCTACGAGCAGTACTTC CASSPTPERGYEQYF
TRBJ2-3 TRBV5-4 16 - - TGTGCCAGCAGGCGGATGGGGACGGCGGTCCCGGATACGCAGTATTTT CASRRMGTAVPDTQYF
TRBJ2-2 TRBV20-1 19 few - TGCAGTGCTAGAGGTCCTCCCATACTCCTTACAGAGAACACCGGGGAGCTGTTTTTT CSARGPPILLTENTGELFF
TRBJ2-7 TRBV4-3 14 few - TGCGCCAGCAGCCAAGACTGGACCTCCTACGAGCAGTACTTC CASSQDWTSYEQYF
TRBJ2-7 TRBV12-3/TRBV12-4 13 many - TGTGCCAGCAGTTCAGGGGGGACCTACGAGCAGTACTTC CASSSGGTYEQYF
TRBJ2-4 TRBV20-1 13 many - TGCAGTGCTAGAGATGCGAGGGAGTACATTCAGTACTTC CSARDAREYIQYF
TRBJ2-3 TRBV7-6 15 few TRBD2 TGTGCCAGCAGCTTAGGAGCGGGGGGGCCTTTCACGCAGTATTTT CASSLGAGGPFTQYF
TRBJ2-7 TRBV6-5 14 few - TGTGCCAGCAGTTACCGGGCGGAGACCTACGAGCAGTACTTC CASSYRAETYEQYF
TRBJ2-7 TRBV12-3/TRBV12-4 12 many - TGTGCCAGCAGTATGAGGTTGTACGAGCAGTACTTC CASSMRLYEQYF
TRBJ2-5 TRBV29-1 12 many - TGCAGCGGGAACGACAGCCAAGAGACCCAGTACTTC CSGNDSQETQYF
TRBJ2-1 TRBV15 17 few - TGTGCCACCAGCAGCCAAGTGGGAGGGACAGGTCACAATGAGCAGTTCTTC CATSSQVGGTGHNEQFF
TRBJ2-1 TRBV15 13 few - TGTGCCACCAGCAGAGATCGGGGGTATGAGCAGTTCTTC CATSRDRGYEQFF
TRBJ2-3 TRBV11-2 15 - TRBD2 TGTGCCAGCAGCCATCTGTTGCGGGAGCCAGATACGCAGTATTTT CASSHLLREPDTQYF
TRBJ1-4 TRBV7-2 16 few TRBD1 TGTGCCAGCAGCTCTGGGGGGACAGGGGGCTTTGAAAAACTGTTTTTT CASSSGGTGGFEKLFF
TRBJ2-5 TRBV6-4 15 few TRBD2 TGTGCCAGCAGTGCAAGCGGGGGGGCAGGGGAGACCCAGTACTTC CASSASGGAGETQYF
TRBJ2-7 TRBV9 13 - - TGTGCCAGCAGCGCCCGAGGGGACTACGAGCAGTACTTC CASSARGDYEQYF
TRBJ1-1 TRBV20-1 11 many - TGCAGTGCCGCTTGGGGCACTGAAGCTTTCTTT CSAAWGTEAFF
TRBJ2-1 TRBV7-3 15 many - TGTGCCAGCAGCGGAGGTCCCTCGGGCTACAATGAGCAGTTCTTC CASSGGPSGYNEQFF
TRBJ1-4 TRBV3-1 16 - TRBD1 TGTGCCAGCAGCCAAGGCCCGGGACAGGGAGGGGAAAAACTGTTTTTT CASSQGPGQGGEKLFF
TRBJ1-5 TRBV12-3/TRBV12-4 14 many - TGTGCCAGCAGTTTGGCCAGGGGCCAGCAGCCCCAGCATTTT CASSLARGQQPQHF
TRBJ1-4 TRBV7-8 15 - - TGTGCCAGCAGCCCTGGGTGGACAGACATTGAAAAACTGTTTTTT CASSPGWTDIEKLFF
TRBJ1-1 TRBV7-9 12 - - TGTGCCAGCAGCTCTGGCCAGCCCGGAGCTTTCTTT CASSSGQPGAFF
TRBJ2-3 TRBV2 16 - - TGTGCCAGCAGTGAACCCGGACAGTTAGCCACAGATACGCAGTATTTT CASSEPGQLATDTQYF
TRBJ1-5 TRBV12-3/TRBV12-4 17 many - TGTGCCAGCAGTTTAGGGGACACAACTTATAGCAATCAGCCCCAGCATTTT CASSLGDTTYSNQPQHF
TRBJ2-1 TRBV25-1 16 - - TGTGCCAGCAGTGTCAAGGGGGGGGTTGGCTACAATGAGCAGTTCTTC CASSVKGGVGYNEQFF
TRBJ2-3 TRBV15 14 few - TGTGCCACCAGCAGAATTTCGTGGGGAGATACGCAGTATTTT CATSRISWGDTQYF
TRBJ2-1 TRBV29-1 14 many - TGCAGCGTTGAAAACGGTGCAAGCGACAATGAGCAGTTCTTC CSVENGASDNEQFF
TRBJ2-2 TRBV7-2 15 - - TGTGCCAGCAGCTTTAGTTCTAGCGTTGACGGGGAGCTGTTTTTT CASSFSSSVDGELFF
TRBJ2-2 TRBV20-1 16 many - TGCAGTGCTAGAGGCGTGGTACAGGGGAACACCGGGGAGCTGTTTTTT CSARGVVQGNTGELFF
TRBJ2-7 TRBV20-1 14 few - TGCAGTGCTAGACACGGGCAAGCAGACTACGAGCAGTACTTC CSARHGQADYEQYF
TRBJ2-2 TRBV27 15 few - TGTGCCAGCAGGACCCGGGACCTCAACACCGGGGAGCTGTTTTTT CASRTRDLNTGELFF
TRBJ1-1 TRBV7-8 15 many - TGTGCCAGCAGCTTAGCGCGGGGGGGCGACACTGAAGCTTTCTTT CASSLARGGDTEAFF
TRBJ2-3 TRBV6-1 17 - TRBD1 TGTGCCAGCAGTGCATACAAAAGACAGGGGGCCTCAGATACGCAGTATTTT CASSAYKRQGASDTQYF
TRBJ1-2 TRBV27 15 - - TGTGCCAGCAGTAGTGCTGGGCTTTCTGCTTATGGCTACACCTTC CASSSAGLSAYGYTF
TRBJ1-6 TRBV4-3 16 many TRBD1 TGCGCCAGCAGCCAAGATCCGGGACAGGGGAATTCACCCCTCCACTTT CASSQDPGQGNSPLHF
TRBJ1-6 TRBV27 15 - - TGTGCCAGCAGTTTAGGGGTCCTAATGGATTCACCCCTCCACTTT CASSLGVLMDSPLHF
TRBJ2-2 TRBV5-1 16 many TRBD2 TGCGCCAGCAGCCCTAAAGCGGGAGGGAACACCGGGGAGCTGTTTTTT CASSPKAGGNTGELFF
TRBJ2-1 TRBV9 15 few TRBD2 TGTGCCAGCAGCGTAGCTAGCGGGTTTTACAATGAGCAGTTCTTC CASSVASGFYNEQFF
TRBJ1-2 TRBV27 14 many - TGTGCCAGCAGTTTATCGCTCAGTAACTATGGCTACACCTTC CASSLSLSNYGYTF